Listed here is a single T cell receptor (beta chain). Its antigen remains unidentified. This CDR3 comprises 17 residues. Trimming pared 2 bases from V and 4 bases from J, leaving 21 bases between. Germline V gives CDR1 MNHEY, CDR2 SMNVEV (reference sequence). Unique molecular identifiers were attached to individual cDNA molecules. TCRdb reanalysed the 5' RACE reads using MiXCR and keeps one entry per CDR3 protein. The repertoire holds approximately 64,000 distinct CDR3 sequences, with around 19% as singletons. The record originates from a study of early T cells in non-severe SARS-CoV-2 infection. Overall study context: Whole-blood bulk RNA, unsorted, was sequenced, and chains were unpaired.

Regarding the study as a whole: VDJdb-based matching was biased toward anti-spike CD8 responses and missed private and CD4 specificities.

The TCR sequence derives from an adult who was a healthcare worker with PCR-confirmed SARS-CoV-2 infection or an uninfected control (not recorded which). This chain connects TRBV27 to TRBJ2-7; D tentatively reads TRBD1 or TRBD2 (6 bases each). The sample in question was whole blood, obtained at baseline. Here the CDR3 DNA reads TGTGCCAGCAGTTTAGGGCAGGGGACGGGAGAGAAGTACGAGCAGTACTTC. It specifies CASSLGQGTGEKYEQYF.